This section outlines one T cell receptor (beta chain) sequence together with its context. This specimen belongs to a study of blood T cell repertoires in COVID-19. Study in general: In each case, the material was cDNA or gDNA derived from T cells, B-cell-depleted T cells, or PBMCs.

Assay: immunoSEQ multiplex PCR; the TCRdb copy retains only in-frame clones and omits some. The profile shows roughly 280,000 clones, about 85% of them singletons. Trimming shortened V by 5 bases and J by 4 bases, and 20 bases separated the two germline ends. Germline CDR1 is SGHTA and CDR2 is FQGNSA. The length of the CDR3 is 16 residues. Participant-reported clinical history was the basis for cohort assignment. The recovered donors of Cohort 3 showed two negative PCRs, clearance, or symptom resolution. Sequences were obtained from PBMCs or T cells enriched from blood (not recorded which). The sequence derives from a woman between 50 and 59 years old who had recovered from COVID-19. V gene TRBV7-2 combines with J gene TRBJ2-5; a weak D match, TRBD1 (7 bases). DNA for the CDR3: TGTGCCAGCAGCCCAAGCAGGACAGGAGGGGGAGAGACCCAGTACTTC. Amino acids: CASSPSRTGGGETQYF. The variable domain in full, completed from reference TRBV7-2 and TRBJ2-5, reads GAGVSQSPSNKVTEKGKDVELRCDPISGHTALYWYRQSLGQGLEFLIYFQGNSAPDKSGLPSDRFSAERTGGSVSTLTIQRTQQEDSAVYLCASSPSRTGGGETQYFGPGTRLLVL.